This T cell receptor beta chain came from a study of shared clonotypes between healthy human individuals. Note on this clone: Its matching antigen is unknown.

Germline loops: CDR1 SQVTM, CDR2 ANQGSEA. The CDR3 is 15 amino acids. The ends lost 7 bases at V and 3 bases at J; junction bases unmatched: 11. Regarding the study as a whole: Roughly 5.3% of naive CD4 clonotypes were common to several donors. What naive subsets generally showed was a larger estimated richness than memory subsets showed. Sorted-subset sequencing, rarefaction showed, was incomplete despite large depth.

CD45RO-negative, CCR7-positively selected cells formed the naive CD8 fraction, excluding terminally differentiated effector memory CD45RA+ cells. Running of the assay took place at deep level. TCRdb's table, derived via immunoSEQ multiplex PCR, lists solely in-frame clones and lacks some. The table lists over 2,000,000 clones, about 94% of them singletons, with more than 1.5% in the top ten. J is TRBJ2-7 and V is TRBV29-1, with 11 bases that match TRBD2. What was sequenced was naive CD8+ T cells from PBMCs. The sequence was obtained from a man between 18 and 29 years old in good health. Some clones in this sample may be carry-over from other donors' samples. The CDR3 DNA reads TGCAGCGCCCTGGGACTAGCGGATCCCTACTACGAGCAGTACTTC. Translating it yields CSALGLADPYYEQYF.